What follows are 28 T cell receptor beta chains derived from one specimen sequenced in a study of identical twins (dated by TCRdb to about 2016). Library method: 5' RACE. Sequencing took place on an Illumina HiSeq 2000. TCRdb cleaned the public reads at Q25 with fastp, built clones with MiXCR and kept in-frame beta chains. Identical CDR3 proteins give one entry, which carries the most common genes and DNA. In all, the sample holds around 570,000 distinct CDR3 sequences, and over 8.5% of those were seen once. Roughly 3.2% of the sample rests with the top ten. The sample also formed part of further work on yellow fever vaccine responses in identical twins.

Sequencing was done on a sample of PBMCs. These receptors were obtained from a woman younger than 35 in good health.

The sample holds many counts of this clonotype. The chain links TRBV28 to TRBJ1-4; 9 bases are shared with TRBD1. The CDR3 is 14 amino acids. V dropped 5 bases and J dropped 7; count of bases not matched to a gene: 5. Germline lookup yields CDR1 MDHEN and CDR2 SYDVKM. CDR3 nucleotide sequence: TGTGCCAGCAGTCCCGGGACAGGGAGTGAAAAACTGTTTTTT. This encodes CASSPGTGSEKLFF.

The genes are TRBV19 and TRBJ1-5; 8 nucleotides line up with TRBD1. Germline CDR1 reads LNHDA; CDR2 reads SQIVND (reference sequence). V lost 5 bases and J lost 2; bases outside the gene matches: 8. This CDR3 contains 16 residues. The CDR3, as DNA: TGTGCCAGTAGTCCCATCGACAGGGGCGGCAATCAGCCCCAGCATTTT. Translation gives CASSPIDRGGNQPQHF.

This clonotype was detected many times. The genes are TRBV10-3 and TRBJ2-3; D unclear. This CDR3 has 11 residues. Germline loops: CDR1 ENHRY, CDR2 SYGVKD. V was clipped by 3 bases and J by 3 bases, with 1 base between them. The CDR3 is CAISETDTQYF. The CDR3 nucleotides read TGTGCCATCAGTGAAACAGATACGCAGTATTTT.

This clonotype came up a few times. The chain joins TRBV28 to TRBJ2-5; no reliable D call. This CDR3 region has 17 residues. The germline V and J ends were trimmed by 2 bases and 3 bases, with 19 bases remaining between them. Germline V lookup: CDR1 MDHEN, CDR2 SYDVKM. CDR3 nucleotides: TGTGCCAGCAGTTTAGGAAAACACTGGCGAGAAGAAGAGACCCAGTACTTC. This codes for CASSLGKHWREEETQYF.

About this clonotype itself: This may arise from a read error, as a much more abundant clone is one base away. The genes are TRBV20-1 and TRBJ2-5, with a possible D match to TRBD2 (6 bases). The CDR3 contains 15 residues. The germline V gene has CDR1 DFQATT and CDR2 SNEGSKA (reference sequence). The CDR3 loop reads CSARDPGGWGESQYF. CDR3 DNA: TGCAGTGCTAGAGATCCCGGGGGATGGGGAGAGAGCCAGTACTTC.

The chain uses TRBV20-1 and TRBJ2-7; unclear D gene. Trimming pared 0 bases from V and 6 bases from J, leaving 6 bases between. The CDR3 is 11 residues long. Germline lookup yields CDR1 DFQATT and CDR2 SNEGSKA (reference sequence). The CDR3 loop reads CSARETTEQYF. In DNA, the CDR3 is TGCAGTGCTAGAGAGACCACCGAGCAGTACTTC.

At least ten counts were recorded for this clonotype. The chain combines TRBV3-1 with TRBJ2-4; D ambiguous. This CDR3 is built from 13 residues. From germline, CDR1 is LGHDT and CDR2 YNNKEL (reference sequence). Trimming removed 7 bases from V and 9 bases from J, with 16 bases in between. The CDR3 nucleotides are TGTGCCAGCACCCAGGCCCAGAGAGGCATTCAGTACTTC. Amino acids: CASTQAQRGIQYF.

The V call is TRBV3-1, the J call TRBJ2-5; TRBD1 agrees at 12 bases. The germline CDR1 and CDR2 sequences are LGHDT and YNNKEL (reference sequence). V was clipped by 4 bases and J by 2 bases; unmatched bases: 11. The CDR3 runs 18 residues. CDR3 nucleotides: TGTGCCAGCAGCCCCGGGACAGGGGGCGGGCTTTGGCAAGAGACCCAGTACTTC. Protein: CASSPGTGGGLWQETQYF.

This clonotype was seen repeatedly, ten times or more. The chain carries TRBV15 and TRBJ1-1; D not resolved. Germline CDR1 is LNHNV and CDR2 is YYDKDF (reference sequence). Between the trimmed V and J ends, which lost 0 bases and 6 bases, there was a span of 8 bases. This CDR3 region has 13 residues. The CDR3 DNA reads TGTGCCACCAGCAGAGATAGAACAGCTGAAGCTTTCTTT. Translating gives CATSRDRTAEAFF.

The V call is TRBV10-3, the J call TRBJ2-1, with D possibly TRBD1 on 6 matching bases. The CDR3 consists of 16 residues. Trimming left V 4 bases short and J 4 bases short, with 17 bases between. CDR1 and CDR2 from the germline V gene are ENHRY and SYGVKD. For the CDR3, the DNA is TGTGCCATCAGTGGGACTCGGCAGGGGCCTTACAATGAGCAGTTCTTC. Translation gives CAISGTRQGPYNEQFF.

The sample holds a few counts of this clonotype. This chain joins TRBV24-1 and TRBJ2-3, with unresolved D. The CDR3 loop spans 16 amino acids. Between the trimmed V and J ends, which lost 0 bases and 2 bases, there was a span of 11 bases. The germline gives CDR1 KGHDR, CDR2 SFDVKD. CDR3 loop: CATSDLRAPNTDTQYF. DNA for the CDR3: TGTGCCACCAGTGATTTGCGCGCACCGAACACAGATACGCAGTATTTT.

This clonotype was seen ten or more times. This sequence joins TRBV7-9 and TRBJ2-2, with D tentatively TRBD1 or TRBD2 (5 bases each). CDR1 is SEHNR, CDR2 FQNEAQ, per germline (reference sequence). V gave up 4 bases and J gave up 5 bases, with 17 bases separating them. The CDR3 is made up of 16 amino acids. In nucleotides, the CDR3 is TGTGCCAGCAGCTCTCCGGGACGGATGTTTACCGGGGAGCTGTTTTTT. Residues: CASSSPGRMFTGELFF.

The chain uses TRBV27 and TRBJ2-2; the D is unclear. Trimming left V 1 base short and J 3 bases short, with 6 bases between. Looked up from germline, CDR1 is MNHEY and CDR2 is SMNVEV (reference sequence). The CDR3 extends over 14 amino acids. The CDR3 DNA is TGTGCCAGCAGTTTATTAGTTGACACCGGGGAGCTGTTTTTT. It specifies CASSLLVDTGELFF.

This clonotype was counted between two and nine times. This chain uses TRBV11-2 with TRBJ2-2; the match to TRBD2 covers 12 bases. Germline V lookup: CDR1 SGHAT, CDR2 FQNNGV. Losses at the gene ends were 3 bases for V and 4 bases for J; bases not matched to a gene: 9. CDR3 size: 18 residues. The CDR3 DNA follows: TGTGCCAGCAGCTTGGGCCCGAGGGGACTAGCGGGCACCGGGGAGCTGTTTTTT. The encoded protein is CASSLGPRGLAGTGELFF.

The chain's CDR3 is CAISESSGGTSTDTQYF. CDR3 nucleotide sequence: TGTGCCATCAGTGAGTCCTCGGGGGGGACTAGCACAGATACGCAGTATTTT. The V call is TRBV10-3, the J call TRBJ2-3, with 8 bases that match TRBD2. Germline assignment: CDR1 ENHRY and CDR2 SYGVKD. After removal of 0 bases from V and 0 bases from J, the junction contained 5 bases not matched to a gene. The CDR3 covers 17 residues.

This clonotype was recorded a few times. This sequence joins TRBV29-1 and TRBJ1-1; no firm D call. V was pared by 8 bases and J by 1 base, with 14 bases between. Looked up from germline, CDR1 is SQVTM and CDR2 is ANQGSEA. CDR3 size: 13 residues. DNA of the CDR3: TGCAGCACGCAACAGAAGGAGAACACTGAAGCTTTCTTT. Translation gives CSTQQKENTEAFF.

This clonotype was observed many times. This sequence joins TRBV5-1 and TRBJ2-2; no clear D gene. Germline CDR1 SGHRS, CDR2 YFSETQ. Trimming stripped 2 bases from V and 4 bases from J, with 6 bases between. The CDR3 totals 13 residues. CDR3 amino acids: CASSFASTGELFF. The DNA of the CDR3 is TGCGCCAGCAGCTTCGCCAGCACCGGGGAGCTGTTTTTT. Full variable domain (outside the CDR3, taken from reference TRBV5-1 and TRBJ2-2): KAGVTQTPRYLIKTRGQQVTLSCSPISGHRSVSWYQQTPGQGLQFLFEYFSETQRNKGNFPGRFSGRQFSNSRSEMNVSTLELGDSALYLCASSFASTGELFFGEGSRLTVL.

At least ten counts were recorded for this clonotype. This chain links TRBV29-1 with TRBJ2-3; possibly TRBD2 for D (6 bases). Trimming removed 2 bases from V and 4 bases from J, with 10 bases in between. The CDR3 extends over 13 amino acids. CDR1 and CDR2 (germline): SQVTM, ANQGSEA. The CDR3 sequence is CSVERREADTQYF. The CDR3 coding sequence is TGCAGCGTTGAACGGCGGGAAGCAGATACGCAGTATTTT.

This clonotype was found a few times. This chain connects TRBV20-1 to TRBJ2-7; 7 bases fit TRBD1. J was trimmed by 9 bases and V by 4 bases; bases with no gene match: 9. Germline loops: CDR1 DFQATT, CDR2 SNEGSKA (reference sequence). This CDR3 spans 12 amino acids. CDR3 bases: TGCAGTGCTACCTTCGACAGGGCATGGCAGTACTTC. Its translation: CSATFDRAWQYF.

This clonotype was observed a few times. The chain has TRBV7-9 and TRBJ2-5; D call uncertain. V was shortened by 5 bases and J by 5 bases, with 15 bases between the two germline ends. In germline, CDR1 is SEHNR, CDR2 FQNEAQ (reference sequence). There are 14 residues in the CDR3. The CDR3 bases are TGTGCCAGCAGCCCCCCCCTTCTTGGGGAGACCCAGTACTTC. This encodes CASSPPLLGETQYF.

Ten or more counts support this clonotype. The V gene is TRBV2, the J gene TRBJ2-1; D is unresolved. CDR3 length: 11 amino acids. Germline V gene sequence: CDR1 SNHLY, CDR2 FYNNEI. Trimming pared 7 bases from V and 5 bases from J, leaving 6 bases between. CDR3 nucleotide sequence: TGTGCCAGCATTTTAGACAATGAGCAGTTCTTC. It is translated as CASILDNEQFF.

The rearrangement uses TRBV7-6 and TRBJ2-7, with D tentatively TRBD1 (5 bases). In germline, CDR1 is SGHVS, CDR2 FNYEAQ. V shed 4 bases and J shed 0 bases, with 13 bases lying between them. The CDR3 length is 15 residues. The CDR3 loop reads CASSSSPGISYEQYF. In DNA, the CDR3 is TGTGCCAGCAGCTCTTCCCCAGGGATCTCCTACGAGCAGTACTTC.

Only a few counts were recorded for this clonotype. The V call is TRBV7-9, the J call TRBJ2-7, with D possibly TRBD2 on 5 matching bases. V was trimmed by 5 bases and J by 2 bases, leaving 13 bases between them. Germline CDR1 SEHNR, CDR2 FQNEAQ (reference sequence). This CDR3 has 14 residues. CDR3 sequence (DNA): TGTGCCAGCAGCCCCGCCGGGATCACCTACGAGCAGTACTTC. Its translation is CASSPAGITYEQYF.

The chain has TRBV6-2 or TRBV6-3 and TRBJ2-5, with D possibly TRBD2 on 6 matching bases. The CDR3 runs 13 residues. Deletions cut 5 bases from V and 3 bases from J, with 10 bases between. The germline gives CDR1 MNHEY, CDR2 SVGEGT. For the CDR3, the DNA is TGTGCCAGCAGTGGAGGGCCTGAAGAGACCCAGTACTTC. Translated: CASSGGPEETQYF.

This clonotype has a count of ten or more. This chain joins TRBV5-1 and TRBJ2-3, with D possibly TRBD2 on 5 matching bases. V gave up 3 bases and J gave up 1 base, with 15 bases separating them. CDR1 is SGHRS, CDR2 YFSETQ, per germline. CDR3 length: 16 residues. Written as DNA, the CDR3 is TGCGCCAGCAGCTCTACCACTAGTAAGGGCACAGATACGCAGTATTTT. This encodes CASSSTTSKGTDTQYF.

The rearrangement joins TRBV3-1 to TRBJ2-1; D is possibly TRBD2 (6 bases). V was pared by 0 bases and J by 1 base, with 19 bases between. The CDR3 length is 19 residues. CDR1 is LGHDT, CDR2 YNNKEL, per germline (reference sequence). In DNA, the CDR3 is TGTGCCAGCAGCCAAGATCTCGGAGGGCTAGCCCTGTCCTACAATGAGCAGTTCTTC. Protein: CASSQDLGGLALSYNEQFF.

There are a few counts of this clonotype. This chain uses TRBV20-1 with TRBJ2-1; 7 positions agree with TRBD1. The CDR3 has 17 amino acids. Germline CDR1 and CDR2: DFQATT and SNEGSKA (reference sequence). Trimming took 2 bases from V and 0 from J; bases not matched to a gene: 10. Here the CDR3 DNA reads TGCAGTGCTAGAAGGCCGGGACAGCATAGCTCCTACAATGAGCAGTTCTTC. Translating gives CSARRPGQHSSYNEQFF.

CDR3 nucleotides: TGTGCCAGCAGTTCCTTGGCTCCGGGACTAGCGGGAGTCGAGCAGTACTTC. It is translated as CASSSLAPGLAGVEQYF. V usage is TRBV25-1 and J usage is TRBJ2-7; 14 bases match TRBD2. This CDR3 comprises 17 residues. Germline assignment: CDR1 MGHDK and CDR2 SYGVNS. Germline trimming cut 5 bases from V and 6 bases from J; bases unmatched to any gene: 12.